This section outlines one TCR beta chain sequence together with its context. Its antigen is still unknown. This entry comes from a study of shared clonotypes between healthy human individuals. Study-level points and caveats: Clonotype sharing across a few donors was observed for about 5.5% of naive CD4 clonotypes. A limitation of the genetic and exposure-history diversity represented arose from few donors.

V was trimmed by 5 bases and J by 4 bases, leaving 14 bases between them. This CDR3 spans 15 amino acids. Germline V CDR1 and CDR2: ENHRY, SYGVKD. Only in-frame clones appear in the TCRdb table, and some are missing; sequencing was by immunoSEQ multiplex PCR. This table holds 1.4 million or so clones, less than 99% found once. The TCR originated in a man under 40 in good health. The sample was naive CD4+ T cells sorted from blood. Subset: CD45RA+ positively selected. This chain connects TRBV10-3 to TRBJ2-2, with D perhaps being TRBD1 or TRBD2 (5 bases each). The CDR3 sequence is CAISSGTSPTGELFF. Written as DNA, the CDR3 is TGTGCCATCAGTTCCGGGACCAGCCCCACCGGGGAGCTGTTTTTT.